Presented here are 27 T cell receptor beta chains from one specimen sequenced in a study of TIL therapy for anti-PD-1-resistant metastatic lung cancer. The time point here: pre-treatment sample, taken before nivolumab and TIL therapy. The immunoSEQ assay was v3. Sequenced by immunoSEQ multiplex PCR; TCRdb stores in-frame clones only, minus some. This repertoire shows some 60,000 clones, around 70% found once; its top ten account for around 1.7%. Sequencing used blood, obtained at baseline. All receptors derive from a person aged 25-80 years with non-small cell lung cancer.

The rearrangement joins TRBV15 to TRBJ2-7; 8 positions agree with TRBD2. Trimming removed 4 bases from V and 3 bases from J; junction bases left unmatched: 8. The CDR3 consists of 15 residues. From germline, CDR1 is LNHNV and CDR2 YYDKDF (reference sequence). Here the CDR3 DNA reads TGTGCCACCAGCAAATCCGGGACTAGTAACTACGAGCAGTACTTC. This codes for CATSKSGTSNYEQYF.

J is TRBJ1-4 and V is TRBV6-1; no definite D call. Germline V gene lookup returns CDR1 MNHNS and CDR2 SASEGT. The CDR3 length is 14 residues. Between the trimmed V and J ends, which lost 6 bases and 4 bases, there was a span of 12 bases. The CDR3 is CASRPGDDNEKLFF. The DNA for the CDR3 is TGTGCCAGCAGGCCCGGAGACGATAATGAAAAACTGTTTTTT.

This clone has a single count. The rearrangement uses TRBV19 and TRBJ2-3; possible D gene TRBD2, 7 bases. Germline CDR1 and CDR2: LNHDA and SQIVND (reference sequence). The CDR3 loop spans 15 amino acids. V was shortened by 7 bases and J by 5 bases, with 19 bases between the two germline ends. The CDR3 nucleotides are TGTGCCAGTAACGGGGGGCCAGGGGTTAGAGATACGCAGTATTTT. As protein: CASNGGPGVRDTQYF.

Here the CDR3 reads CASSLGTSNQPQHF. In DNA, the CDR3 is TGTGCCAGCAGCTTAGGGACTAGCAATCAGCCCCAGCATTTT. This chain links TRBV7-2 with TRBJ1-5, with D unresolved. Germline CDR1 SGHTA, CDR2 FQGNSA. V gave up 1 base and J gave up 0 bases, with 4 bases separating them. This CDR3 contains 14 residues.

In DNA form, the CDR3 reads TGTGCCAGCAGCTTAGTTGGACTCCGCACAGATACGCAGTATTTT. Translating gives CASSLVGLRTDTQYF. This chain links TRBV7-2 with TRBJ2-3; D might be TRBD2 (5 bases). Trimming took off 1 base at V and 1 base at J, with 9 bases between the two ends. This CDR3 region has 15 residues. Germline V gene sequence: CDR1 SGHTA, CDR2 FQGNSA.

The CDR3 region is CASNELERYNEQFF. The CDR3 coding sequence is TGTGCCAGCAACGAGTTGGAGAGGTACAATGAGCAGTTCTTC. The rearrangement joins TRBV7-8 to TRBJ2-1; the D is unclear. V was trimmed by 7 bases and J by 4 bases, leaving 14 bases between them. Germline CDR1 and CDR2: SGHVS and FQNEAQ. The CDR3 has 14 residues. Based on the CDR3 plus reference TRBV7-8 and TRBJ2-1, the full variable domain is GAGVSQSPRYKVAKRGQDVALRCDPISGHVSLFWYQQALGQGPEFLTYFQNEAQLDKSGLPSDRFFAERPEGSVSTLKIQRTQQEDSAVYLCASNELERYNEQFFGPGTRLTVL.

CDR3 in amino acids: CASSRVDYTEAFF. The CDR3 region has the DNA TGTGCCAGCAGCCGGGTGGATTACACTGAAGCTTTCTTT. V is TRBV9 and J is TRBJ1-1, with no clear D. From germline, CDR1 is SGDLS and CDR2 YYNGEE. The V end was cut by 4 bases, the J end by 3 bases, with 10 bases between. CDR3 length equals 13 residues.

The chain uses TRBV28 and TRBJ1-2; D is ambiguous. CDR1 and CDR2 (germline): MDHEN, SYDVKM. Trimming stripped 2 bases from V and 7 bases from J, with 17 bases between. The CDR3 runs to 15 residues. The CDR3: CASSLRSQDPRGYTF. The DNA for the CDR3 is TGTGCCAGCAGTTTACGTTCCCAGGACCCTCGTGGCTACACCTTC.

The gene calls are TRBV19 and TRBJ2-3; TRBD1 agrees at 9 bases. The germline CDR1 and CDR2 sequences are LNHDA and SQIVND (reference sequence). The V and J ends lost 6 bases and 4 bases, in that order; junction bases with no gene match: 8. The CDR3 runs 15 residues. The CDR3 protein is CASRNNHRGPDTQYF. CDR3 bases: TGTGCCAGTAGGAATAACCACAGGGGGCCAGATACGCAGTATTTT.

The CDR3 region is CASSLDPNLTGDEQYF. Written as DNA, the CDR3 is TGTGCCAGCAGCTTAGATCCAAACCTTACAGGCGACGAGCAGTACTTC. The gene calls are TRBV7-9 and TRBJ2-7, with D perhaps matching TRBD1 (5 bases). The V gene's germline CDR1 is SEHNR and CDR2 FQNEAQ (reference sequence). The CDR3 is 16 amino acids. The V end lost 1 base, the J end lost 5 bases, and 18 bases lay between the germline ends.

The V call is TRBV5-6, the J call TRBJ2-7, with unresolved D. Germline V gene data show CDR1 as SGHDT and CDR2 as YYEEEE. The CDR3 contains 15 residues. Deletions cut 0 bases from V and 1 base from J, with 11 bases between. The CDR3 DNA is TGTGCCAGCAGCTTGGGTTCTAGTCCTTCCTACGAGCAGTACTTC. It yields the protein CASSLGSSPSYEQYF.

This clone was seen a few times. The V call is TRBV10-3, the J call TRBJ1-5; tentative D call: TRBD1 (5 bases). In germline, CDR1 is ENHRY, CDR2 SYGVKD. V lost 3 bases and J 1 base, leaving 13 bases between the germline ends. The CDR3 contains 16 residues. DNA for the CDR3: TGTGCCATCAGTGAACCCCGGGGGTCGAGCAATCAGCCCCAGCATTTT. Translated: CAISEPRGSSNQPQHF.

This clone was detected once. The J gene is TRBJ1-4, the V gene TRBV7-2; weak D call: TRBD1 (6 bases). The CDR3 has 16 residues. V lost 1 base and J 10 bases, leaving 19 bases between the germline ends. Per the germline V gene, CDR1 is SGHTA and CDR2 is FQGNSA. The CDR3 bases are TGTGCCAGCAGCTTAGTTAGTTCAGCTTCCAGGGGAAAACTGTTTTTT. It is translated as CASSLVSSASRGKLFF.

This chain links TRBV19 with TRBJ1-1; 8 bases align to TRBD1. Germline trimming cut 3 bases from V and 1 base from J; bases unmatched to any gene: 4. From germline, CDR1 is LNHDA and CDR2 SQIVND (reference sequence). The CDR3 is 15 residues long. In nucleotides, the CDR3 is TGTGCCAGTAGTATCAACGGACAGGGGAACACTGAAGCTTTCTTT. Protein: CASSINGQGNTEAFF. Filled out from reference TRBV19 and TRBJ1-1, the complete variable domain reads DGGITQSPKYLFRKEGQNVTLSCEQNLNHDAMYWYRQDPGQGLRLIYYSQIVNDFQKGDIAEGYSVSREKKESFPLTVTSAQKNPTAFYLCASSINGQGNTEAFFGQGTRLTVV.

V and J are TRBV7-9 and TRBJ2-3; D is uncertain. CDR3 length: 13 residues. V lost 2 bases and J 4 bases, leaving 7 bases between the germline ends. Germline lookup yields CDR1 SEHNR and CDR2 FQNEAQ (reference sequence). The CDR3: CASSLTHSDTQYF. CDR3 bases: TGTGCCAGCAGCTTAACACATTCAGATACGCAGTATTTT.

J is TRBJ1-5 and V is TRBV28; TRBD1 might be the D (5 bases). Germline V gene lookup returns CDR1 MDHEN and CDR2 SYDVKM. The CDR3 is 13 residues long. V gave up 5 bases and J gave up 0 bases, with 5 bases separating them. The CDR3 coding sequence is TGTGCCAGCAGTGGGGGTAGCAATCAGCCCCAGCATTTT. It translates to CASSGGSNQPQHF.

This chain connects TRBV7-2 to TRBJ1-5; 7 positions match TRBD1. CDR3 size: 19 residues. Trimming took 2 bases from V and 7 from J; bases not matched to a gene: 20. The germline CDR1 and CDR2 sequences are SGHTA and FQGNSA. The CDR3 sequence: CASSLRSGPRQGEGQPQHF. Written as DNA, the CDR3 is TGTGCCAGCAGCTTAAGGTCGGGGCCGCGACAGGGAGAAGGGCAGCCCCAGCATTTT.

The CDR3 DNA reads TGTGCCAGCTCACCAGGAACCTCCGAGGGCTACACCTTC. Its protein product is CASSPGTSEGYTF. This chain connects TRBV18 to TRBJ1-2; unclear D gene. Trimming cost V 2 bases and J 8 bases, with 12 bases left between them. Per germline, CDR1 KGHSH and CDR2 LQKENI. The CDR3 has 13 amino acids.

This chain uses TRBV29-1 with TRBJ2-5, with D maybe TRBD2 (5 bases). Germline-derived CDR1 and CDR2 are SQVTM and ANQGSEA. Trimming stripped 7 bases from V and 1 base from J, with 16 bases between. This CDR3 has 14 amino acids. The CDR3 loop is CSASDGVTQETQYF. CDR3 sequence (DNA): TGCAGCGCCTCCGACGGGGTAACCCAAGAGACCCAGTACTTC.

This chain joins TRBV28 and TRBJ2-7; TRBD1 agrees at 7 bases. The CDR3 covers 15 residues. Germline V gene data show CDR1 as MDHEN and CDR2 as SYDVKM. V was clipped by 2 bases and J by 4 bases; unmatched bases: 8. This CDR3 is CASSLKWDRSYEQYF. CDR3 bases: TGTGCCAGCAGTTTAAAGTGGGACAGATCATACGAGCAGTACTTC.

J is TRBJ1-2 and V is TRBV27; TRBD1 matches at 7 bases. This CDR3 region has 11 residues. CDR1 and CDR2 from the germline V gene are MNHEY and SMNVEV (reference sequence). Trimming removed 10 bases from V and 8 bases from J; junction bases left unmatched: 7. The CDR3 sequence is CATMTGKGYTF. The CDR3 nucleotides are TGTGCCACTATGACAGGGAAAGGCTACACCTTC.

The chain recombines TRBV2 with TRBJ1-2, with TRBD1 matching over 9 bases. This CDR3 spans 16 amino acids. Unmatched junction bases numbered 12, after V lost 6 bases and J lost 4 bases. CDR1 is SNHLY, CDR2 FYNNEI, per germline. The CDR3 DNA follows: TGTGCCAGCAGGGGGGACAGGGTGTATGTCTTCTATGGCTACACCTTC. It translates to CASRGDRVYVFYGYTF.

The chain joins TRBV25-1 to TRBJ2-2; 9 bases match TRBD1. This CDR3 has 15 residues. Germline V gene sequence: CDR1 MGHDK, CDR2 SYGVNS. V gave up 2 bases and J gave up 7 bases; unmatched junction bases: 5. CDR3 region: CASSENRGLGGELFF. For the CDR3, the DNA is TGTGCCAGCAGTGAAAACAGGGGGCTTGGCGGGGAGCTGTTTTTT.

Only a few counts were recorded for this clone. J is TRBJ2-7 and V is TRBV7-2, with TRBD1 matching over 7 bases. Per the germline V gene, CDR1 is SGHTA and CDR2 is FQGNSA. The CDR3 length is 13 residues. With V trimmed by 4 bases and J by 7 bases, 7 bases remained unmatched. The DNA of the CDR3 is TGTGCCAGCAGCTCGACAGGGAAACGGGAGCAGTACTTC. Amino acids: CASSSTGKREQYF.

V and J are TRBV28 and TRBJ2-7; 7 bases map to TRBD1. V was clipped by 5 bases and J by 1 base; unmatched bases: 8. The CDR3 is 15 residues long. The germline V gene has CDR1 MDHEN and CDR2 SYDVKM. CDR3 sequence: CASSNTGVLSYEQYF. The CDR3 nucleotides are TGTGCCAGCAGTAATACAGGGGTACTTTCCTACGAGCAGTACTTC.

The chain uses TRBV5-1 and TRBJ2-2, with 7 bases lining up with TRBD1. V lost 0 bases, J lost 1 base, and 3 bases stayed unmatched. This CDR3 comprises 16 residues. The germline V gene has CDR1 SGHRS and CDR2 YFSETQ. The CDR3 DNA sequence: TGCGCCAGCAGCTTGGCGCGGACAGGGAACACCGGGGAGCTGTTTTTT. This codes for CASSLARTGNTGELFF.

The rearrangement uses TRBV7-2 and TRBJ1-5, with D hard to call. Trimming pared 2 bases from V and 3 bases from J, leaving 8 bases between. CDR3 length: 14 residues. Per germline, CDR1 SGHTA and CDR2 FQGNSA. CDR3 amino acids: CASSLSGLNQPQHF. CDR3 DNA sequence: TGTGCCAGCAGCTTATCCGGACTCAATCAGCCCCAGCATTTT.